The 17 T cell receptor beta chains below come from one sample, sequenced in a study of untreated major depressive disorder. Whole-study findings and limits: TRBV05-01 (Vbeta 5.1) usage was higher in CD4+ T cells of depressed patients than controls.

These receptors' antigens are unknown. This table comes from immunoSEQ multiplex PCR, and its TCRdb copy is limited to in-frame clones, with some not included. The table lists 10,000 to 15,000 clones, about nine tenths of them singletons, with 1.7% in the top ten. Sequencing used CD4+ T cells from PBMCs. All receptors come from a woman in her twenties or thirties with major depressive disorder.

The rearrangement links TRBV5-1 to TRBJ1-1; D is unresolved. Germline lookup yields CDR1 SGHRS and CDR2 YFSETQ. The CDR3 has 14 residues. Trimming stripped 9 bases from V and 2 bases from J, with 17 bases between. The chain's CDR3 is CATTDGVHNTEAFF. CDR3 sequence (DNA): TGCGCCACCACCGACGGGGTTCACAACACTGAAGCTTTCTTT.

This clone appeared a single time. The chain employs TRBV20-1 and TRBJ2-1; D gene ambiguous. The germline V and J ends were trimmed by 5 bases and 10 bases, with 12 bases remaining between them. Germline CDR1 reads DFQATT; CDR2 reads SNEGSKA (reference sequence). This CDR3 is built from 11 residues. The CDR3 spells CSAPRVGEQFF. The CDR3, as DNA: TGCAGTGCTCCCCGAGTAGGAGAGCAGTTCTTC.

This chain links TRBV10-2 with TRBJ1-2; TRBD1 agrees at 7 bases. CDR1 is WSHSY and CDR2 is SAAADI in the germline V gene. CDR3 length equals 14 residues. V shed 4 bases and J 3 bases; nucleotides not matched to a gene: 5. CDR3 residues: CASSAPGQHYGYTF. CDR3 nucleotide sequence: TGCGCCAGCAGTGCTCCGGGACAGCACTATGGCTACACCTTC.

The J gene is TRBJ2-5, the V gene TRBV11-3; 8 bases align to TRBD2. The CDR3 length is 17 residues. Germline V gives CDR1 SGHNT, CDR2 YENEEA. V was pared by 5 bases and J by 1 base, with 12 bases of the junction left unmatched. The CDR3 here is CASSIMAGGILQETQYF. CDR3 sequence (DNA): TGTGCCAGCAGCATCATGGCGGGAGGCATTCTCCAAGAGACCCAGTACTTC.

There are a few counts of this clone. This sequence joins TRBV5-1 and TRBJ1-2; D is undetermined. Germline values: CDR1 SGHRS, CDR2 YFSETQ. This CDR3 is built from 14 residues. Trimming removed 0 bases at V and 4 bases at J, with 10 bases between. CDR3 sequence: CASSLVFRLYGYTF. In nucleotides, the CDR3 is TGCGCCAGCAGCTTGGTATTTCGACTCTATGGCTACACCTTC.

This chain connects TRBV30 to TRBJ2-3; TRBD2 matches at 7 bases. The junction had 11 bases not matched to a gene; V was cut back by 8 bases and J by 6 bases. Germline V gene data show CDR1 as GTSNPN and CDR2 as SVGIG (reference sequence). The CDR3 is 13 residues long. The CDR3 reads CARTTLGGDTQYF. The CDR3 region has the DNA TGTGCCCGCACTACCCTCGGGGGGGATACGCAGTATTTT.

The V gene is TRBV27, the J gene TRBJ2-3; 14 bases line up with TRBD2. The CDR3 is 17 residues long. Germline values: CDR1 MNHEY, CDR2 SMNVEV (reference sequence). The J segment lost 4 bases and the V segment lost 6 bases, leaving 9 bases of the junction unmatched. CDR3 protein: CASRARLAGGPSDTQYF. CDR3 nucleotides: TGTGCCAGCAGGGCCCGACTAGCGGGAGGGCCCTCAGATACGCAGTATTTT.

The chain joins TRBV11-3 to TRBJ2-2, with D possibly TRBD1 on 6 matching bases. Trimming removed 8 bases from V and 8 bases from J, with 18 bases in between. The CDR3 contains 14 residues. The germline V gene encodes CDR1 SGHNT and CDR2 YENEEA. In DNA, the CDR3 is TGTGCCAGCGCCTGGGGCAGGGGTAGTGGGGAGCTGTTTTTT. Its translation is CASAWGRGSGELFF.

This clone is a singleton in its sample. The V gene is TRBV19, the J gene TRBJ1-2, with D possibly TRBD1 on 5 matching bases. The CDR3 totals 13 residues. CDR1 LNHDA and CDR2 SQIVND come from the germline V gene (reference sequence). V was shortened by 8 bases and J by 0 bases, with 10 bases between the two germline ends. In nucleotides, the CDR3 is TGTGCCAGTGGGGACCGCCCTAACTATGGCTACACCTTC. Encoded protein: CASGDRPNYGYTF.

The CDR3 DNA reads TGCGCCAGCAGGTTAGCGGGGTCGCCAGATACGCAGTATTTT. Protein product: CASRLAGSPDTQYF. The chain has TRBV5-1 and TRBJ2-3; 8 bases map to TRBD2. The V gene's germline CDR1 is SGHRS and CDR2 YFSETQ. Trimming cost V 5 bases and J 4 bases; bases outside gene matches: 6. The CDR3 is made up of 14 amino acids.

The chain's CDR3 is CASSLVGSLYNEQFF. The CDR3 region has the DNA TGTGCCAGCAGCTTAGTTGGCAGCCTCTACAATGAGCAGTTCTTC. V usage is TRBV11-2 and J usage is TRBJ2-1; D is unclear. The CDR3 has 15 amino acids. Deletions cut 1 base from V and 3 bases from J, with 10 bases between. CDR1 is SGHAT, CDR2 FQNNGV, per germline.

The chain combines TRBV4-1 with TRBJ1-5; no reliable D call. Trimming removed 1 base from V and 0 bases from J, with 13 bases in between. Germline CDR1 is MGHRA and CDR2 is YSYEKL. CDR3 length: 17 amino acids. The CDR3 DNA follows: TGCGCCAGCAGCCAAGTTGATATGGGGTTTAGCAATCAGCCCCAGCATTTT. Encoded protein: CASSQVDMGFSNQPQHF.

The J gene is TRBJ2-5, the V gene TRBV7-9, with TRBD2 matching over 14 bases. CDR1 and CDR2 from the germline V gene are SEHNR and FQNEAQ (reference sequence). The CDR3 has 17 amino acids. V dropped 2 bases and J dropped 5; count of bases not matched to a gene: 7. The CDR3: CASSLPRGLAGVETQYF. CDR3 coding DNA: TGTGCCAGCAGCTTACCGCGGGGACTAGCGGGAGTGGAGACCCAGTACTTC.

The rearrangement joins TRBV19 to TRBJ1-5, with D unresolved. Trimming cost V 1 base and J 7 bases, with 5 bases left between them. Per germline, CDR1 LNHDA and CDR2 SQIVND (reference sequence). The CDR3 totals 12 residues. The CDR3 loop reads CASSIGSQPQHF. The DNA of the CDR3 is TGTGCCAGTAGTATAGGGTCCCAGCCCCAGCATTTT.

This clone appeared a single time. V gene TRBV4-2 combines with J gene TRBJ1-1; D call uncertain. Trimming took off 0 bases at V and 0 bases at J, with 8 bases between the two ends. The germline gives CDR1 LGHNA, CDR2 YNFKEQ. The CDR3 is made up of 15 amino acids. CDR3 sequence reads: CASSQDPGMNTEAFF. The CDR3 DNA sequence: TGTGCCAGCAGCCAAGATCCGGGAATGAACACTGAAGCTTTCTTT.

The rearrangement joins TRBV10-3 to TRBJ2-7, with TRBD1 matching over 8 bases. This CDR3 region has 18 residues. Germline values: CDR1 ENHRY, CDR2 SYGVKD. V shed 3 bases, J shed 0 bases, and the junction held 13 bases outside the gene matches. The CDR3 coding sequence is TGTGCCATCAGTGATGGGGGACAGGTCAACGCGGTCTCCTACGAGCAGTACTTC. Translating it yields CAISDGGQVNAVSYEQYF.

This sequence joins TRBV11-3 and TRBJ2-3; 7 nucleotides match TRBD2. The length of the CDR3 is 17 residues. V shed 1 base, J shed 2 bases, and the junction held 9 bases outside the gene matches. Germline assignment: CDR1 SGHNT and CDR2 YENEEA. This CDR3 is CASSLGGAGVYTDTQYF. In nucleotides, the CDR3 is TGTGCCAGCAGCTTAGGAGGGGCGGGAGTCTACACAGATACGCAGTATTTT. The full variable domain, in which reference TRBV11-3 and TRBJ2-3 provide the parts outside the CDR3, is EAGVVQSPRYKIIEKKQPVAFWCNPISGHNTLYWYLQNLGQGPELLIRYENEEAVDDSQLPKDRFSAERLKGVDSTLKIQPAELGDSAVYLCASSLGGAGVYTDTQYFGPGTRLTVL.